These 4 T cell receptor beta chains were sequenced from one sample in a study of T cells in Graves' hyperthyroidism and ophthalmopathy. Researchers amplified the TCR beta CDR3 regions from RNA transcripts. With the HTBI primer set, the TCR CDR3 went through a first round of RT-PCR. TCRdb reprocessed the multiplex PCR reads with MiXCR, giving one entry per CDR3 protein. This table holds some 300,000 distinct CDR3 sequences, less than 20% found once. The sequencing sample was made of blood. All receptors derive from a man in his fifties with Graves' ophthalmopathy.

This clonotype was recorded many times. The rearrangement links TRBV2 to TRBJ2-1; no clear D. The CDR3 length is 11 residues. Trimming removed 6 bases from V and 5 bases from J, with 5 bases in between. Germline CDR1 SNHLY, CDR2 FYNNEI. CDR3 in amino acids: CASRVNNEQFF. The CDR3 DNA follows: TGTGCCAGCAGGGTTAACAATGAGCAGTTCTTC.

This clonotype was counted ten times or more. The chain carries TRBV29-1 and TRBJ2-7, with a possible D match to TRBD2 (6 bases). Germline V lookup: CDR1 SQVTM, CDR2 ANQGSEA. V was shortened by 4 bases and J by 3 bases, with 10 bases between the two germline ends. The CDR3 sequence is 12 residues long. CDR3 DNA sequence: TGCAGCGTTGCTGGAGCGGGCTACGAGCAGTACTTC. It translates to CSVAGAGYEQYF.

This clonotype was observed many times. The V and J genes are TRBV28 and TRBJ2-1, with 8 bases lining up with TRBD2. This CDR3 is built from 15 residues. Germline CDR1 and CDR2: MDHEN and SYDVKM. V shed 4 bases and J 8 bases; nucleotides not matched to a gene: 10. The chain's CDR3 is CASSWTSPPRDEQFF. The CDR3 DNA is TGTGCCAGCAGTTGGACTAGCCCGCCCCGAGATGAGCAGTTCTTC.

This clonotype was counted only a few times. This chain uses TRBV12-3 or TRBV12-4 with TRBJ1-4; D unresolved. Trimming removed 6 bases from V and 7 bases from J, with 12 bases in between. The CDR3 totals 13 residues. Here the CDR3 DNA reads TGTGCCAGCAGGCCCGGGGTTGCTGAAAAACTGTTTTTT. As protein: CASRPGVAEKLFF.